The clone carrying this TCR beta chain appeared a few times. These data are taken from a study of blood T cell repertoires in COVID-19. Across the whole study: The samples span acute and convalescent COVID-19 from the United States, Italy and Spain. PBMCs, B-cell-depleted T cells, or T cells provided the cDNA or gDNA that made up the material.

Germline trimming cut 0 bases from V and 6 bases from J; bases unmatched to any gene: 10. The CDR3 has 17 amino acids. CDR1 is LGHNA and CDR2 is YNFKEQ in the germline V gene. In the authors' methods: Researchers report that nucleated cell counts were estimated from reference gene primer amplification. Repertoires were generated with immunoSEQ multiplex PCR, while TCRdb's copy carries only in-frame clones and drops some. V, J and clone size reflect that table, while D and trimming were determined from the DNA. The sample records 250,000 or so clones, 84% being singletons. The sequence was obtained from a man in his forties or fifties who had recovered from COVID-19. This rearrangement joins TRBV4-2 to TRBJ2-2; 7 nucleotides line up with TRBD2. Material for sequencing was peripheral blood. The CDR3 DNA sequence: TGTGCCAGCAGCCAAGAATTCGGGGGAGGGTCGGCCGGGGAGCTGTTTTTT. Translating it yields CASSQEFGGGSAGELFF.